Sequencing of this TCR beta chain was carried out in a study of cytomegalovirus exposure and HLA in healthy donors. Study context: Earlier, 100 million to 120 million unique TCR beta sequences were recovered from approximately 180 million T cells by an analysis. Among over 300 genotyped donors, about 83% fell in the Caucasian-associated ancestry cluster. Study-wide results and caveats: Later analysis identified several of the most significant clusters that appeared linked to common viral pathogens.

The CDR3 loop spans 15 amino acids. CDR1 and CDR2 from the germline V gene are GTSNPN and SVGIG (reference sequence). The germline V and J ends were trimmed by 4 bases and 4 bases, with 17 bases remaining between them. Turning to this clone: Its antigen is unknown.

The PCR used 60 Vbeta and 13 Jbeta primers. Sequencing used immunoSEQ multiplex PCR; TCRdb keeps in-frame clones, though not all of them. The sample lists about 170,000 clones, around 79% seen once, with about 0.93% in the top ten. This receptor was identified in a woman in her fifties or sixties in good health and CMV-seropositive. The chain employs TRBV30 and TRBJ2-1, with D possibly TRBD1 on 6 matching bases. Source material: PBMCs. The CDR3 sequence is CAWTTGPTVYNEQFF. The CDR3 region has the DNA TGTGCCTGGACAACAGGGCCCACCGTATACAATGAGCAGTTCTTC.